This T cell receptor (beta chain) was identified in a study of T cells in Graves' hyperthyroidism and ophthalmopathy. Study overall: The authors collected peripheral blood at initial diagnosis, before any treatment.

RNA transcripts yielded amplified TCR beta CDR3 regions. The primer set for the first-round RT-PCR of the TCR CDR3 was HTBI. TCRdb reanalysed the multiplex PCR reads using MiXCR and keeps one entry per CDR3 protein. The repertoire holds 200,000 to 300,000 distinct CDR3 sequences, with around 24% as singletons. The study excluded patients with uncontrolled infection, other autoimmune disease, pregnancy or lactation. Diagnosis relied on clinical symptoms, serum thyroxine and TRAb, thyroid ultrasound and orbital computed tomography. PBMCs were obtained from under 13 ml fresh peripheral blood. This clonotype was picked up many times. Sequencing was performed on blood. This TCR was recovered from a woman between 35 and 50 years old with Graves' ophthalmopathy.

In nucleotides, the CDR3 is TGTGCCAGCAGTTTACAAGGGGGCGCCTACGAGCAGTACTTC. Translated: CASSLQGGAYEQYF. This rearrangement joins TRBV12-3 or TRBV12-4 to TRBJ2-7, with 7 positions matching TRBD1. Trimming removed 2 bases from V and 2 bases from J; junction bases left unmatched: 3. The CDR3 is 14 amino acids.